The present TCR beta chain was sequenced within a study of siplizumab effects on memory and regulatory T cells. Study-level results: Proliferating clones, CD4+ or CD8+, lacked an assignable naive or memory phenotype in roughly 80-95% of cases. Treg origin accounted for an average of about 74% of mappable alloreactive CD4+ clones with siplizumab and less than 30% in controls. Proliferating siplizumab-culture Treg suppressive function went unconfirmed. Unstimulated subsets contained matches for only a minor fraction of alloreactive clones.

The table came from immunoSEQ multiplex PCR; TCRdb's copy has only in-frame clones and leaves some out. The data contain some 120,000 clones, 93% of them singletons. CDR1 and CDR2 from the germline V gene are SGHDN and FVKESK. CDR3 length equals 13 residues. Trimming pared 1 base from V and 4 bases from J, leaving 5 bases between. Concerning this clone: Antigen specificity is unknown.

The TCR originated in a human donor in good health. This chain joins TRBV14 and TRBJ1-3; no reliable D call. Sequenced input: non-Treg CD4+ T cells sorted from blood. CDR3 in amino acids: CASSQVAGNTIYF. The DNA of the CDR3 is TGTGCCAGCAGCCAAGTCGCCGGAAACACCATATATTTT.